These T cell receptor beta chains were read from a single sample in a study of T cells in Graves' hyperthyroidism and ophthalmopathy. TCRdb re-analysed the multiplex PCR reads in MiXCR, keeping a single row per CDR3 protein. The sample records about 760,000 distinct CDR3 sequences, just over 35% being singletons. Specimen: blood. Receptors were obtained from a middle-aged woman with Graves' hyperthyroidism. CDR3s include the opening cysteine and the closing phenylalanine or tryptophan. A D gene is named only where the DNA matches it firmly. Size values are once, few and many counts, or a class for expanded clones, and some rows have none.

-	-	TRBV7-9	TRBJ2-3	CASSLLPLDTQYF	TGTGCCAGCAGCTTGTTACCTCTAGATACGCAGTATTTT
-	many	TRBV7-2	TRBJ1-6	CASNSGPGNMSPLHF	TGTGCCAGCAACTCAGGGCCCGGGAATATGTCACCCCTCCACTTT
-	-	TRBV11-3	TRBJ1-2	CASSPLPTSLYGYTF	TGTGCCAGCAGCCCCCTTCCAACCAGTCTATATGGCTACACCTTC
-	many	TRBV14	TRBJ1-1	CASSQGARAFF	TGTGCCAGCAGCCAGGGGGCTCGAGCTTTCTTT
TRBD2	-	TRBV6-2/TRBV6-3	TRBJ2-5	CASSSLAGGPAQETQYF	TGTGCCAGCAGTTCGTTAGCGGGAGGGCCCGCGCAAGAGACCCAGTACTTC
TRBD1	-	TRBV20-1	TRBJ1-1	CSAGQGRAFF	TGCAGTGCTGGACAGGGACGAGCTTTCTTT
TRBD2	-	TRBV9	TRBJ2-6	CASSSPRGGADGANVLTF	TGTGCCAGCAGCTCCCCTCGGGGGGGGGCCGACGGGGCCAACGTCCTGACTTTC
TRBD1	-	TRBV4-1	TRBJ1-1	CASGHFGTGERAFF	TGCGCCAGCGGCCACTTTGGGACAGGAGAACGGGCTTTCTTT
-	few	TRBV7-8	TRBJ1-6	CASSQAEFNSPLHF	TGTGCCAGCAGCCAAGCCGAGTTTAATTCACCCCTCCACTTT
TRBD1	many	TRBV24-1	TRBJ1-5	CATATGDNQPQHF	TGTGCCACAGCCACAGGGGATAATCAGCCCCAGCATTTT
TRBD1	many	TRBV7-9	TRBJ1-6	CASSRDRGEISPLHF	TGTGCCAGCAGCCGCGACAGGGGCGAGATTTCACCCCTCCACTTT
-	-	TRBV9	TRBJ2-2	CASSAGAGGPGELFF	TGTGCCAGCAGCGCTGGGGCAGGGGGGCCCGGGGAGCTGTTTTTT
-	-	TRBV7-2	TRBJ2-2	CASSFSRIGELFF	TGTGCCAGCAGCTTTTCCCGAATCGGGGAGCTGTTTTTT
TRBD2	few	TRBV4-3	TRBJ2-5	CASSQDLSGGAQETQYF	TGCGCCAGCAGCCAAGATCTCAGCGGGGGGGCACAAGAGACCCAGTACTTC
-	once	TRBV13	TRBJ2-5	CASSHGTDQETQYF	TGTGCCAGCAGCCACGGGACGGACCAAGAGACCCAGTACTTC
-	-	TRBV7-6	TRBJ1-1	CASSEEVGNTEAFF	TGTGCCAGCAGTGAAGAAGTGGGGAACACTGAAGCTTTCTTT
-	many	TRBV7-9	TRBJ1-3	CASSYPVSSGNTIYF	TGTGCCAGCAGCTACCCCGTGAGCTCTGGAAACACCATATATTTT
TRBD1	many	TRBV2	TRBJ2-2	CASRDRETGELFF	TGTGCCAGTAGGGACAGGGAGACCGGGGAGCTGTTTTTT
-	-	TRBV11-2	TRBJ2-6	CASSLVMSGANVLTF	TGTGCCAGCAGCTTAGTCATGTCTGGGGCCAACGTCCTGACTTTC
-	-	TRBV4-2	TRBJ1-4	CASSQGRAWTNEKLFF	TGTGCCAGCAGCCAGGGGAGGGCCTGGACTAATGAAAAACTGTTTTTT
TRBD1	-	TRBV27	TRBJ1-2	CASTNLGTGDSGYTF	TGTGCCAGCACGAACTTAGGGACAGGGGATTCTGGCTACACCTTC
-	-	TRBV6-6	TRBJ2-5	CASNERDPEETQYF	TGTGCCAGCAATGAACGGGATCCTGAAGAGACCCAGTACTTC
TRBD1	many	TRBV27	TRBJ2-5	CASSINRDSAQETQYF	TGTGCCAGCAGCATCAACCGGGACAGCGCTCAAGAGACCCAGTACTTC
TRBD2	-	TRBV7-2	TRBJ2-1	CASSPGRAINEQFF	TGTGCCAGCAGCCCCGGGAGGGCCATCAATGAGCAGTTCTTC
-	-	TRBV7-6	TRBJ2-7	CASSSRDNSYEQYF	TGTGCCAGCAGCAGCCGGGACAACTCCTACGAGCAGTACTTC
TRBD2	many	TRBV7-9	TRBJ2-7	CASSLEGGSSYEQYF	TGTGCCAGCAGCTTAGAGGGCGGGAGCTCCTACGAGCAGTACTTC
-	few	TRBV10-2	TRBJ2-3	CASSEGLPSSTDTQYF	TGCGCCAGCAGTGAGGGACTACCATCTAGCACAGATACGCAGTATTTT
-	-	TRBV6-5	TRBJ2-7	CASSGTGRHEQYF	TGTGCCAGCAGCGGAACAGGAAGGCACGAGCAGTACTTC
-	-	TRBV14	TRBJ2-3	CASGTGQTDTQYF	TGTGCCAGCGGTACTGGACAAACAGATACGCAGTATTTT
TRBD1	few	TRBV30	TRBJ1-2	CAWSPTGTGYTF	TGTGCCTGGAGTCCGACAGGGACTGGCTACACCTTC
TRBD1	-	TRBV18	TRBJ1-6	CASSLGQGASPLHF	TGTGCCAGCTCACTAGGACAGGGGGCTTCACCCCTCCACTTT
TRBD1	-	TRBV10-3	TRBJ1-4	CAITLDRLIREKLFF	TGTGCCATCACCCTGGACAGGTTAATAAGGGAAAAACTGTTTTTT
TRBD1	many	TRBV2	TRBJ1-4	CASSLTGTGIRKLFF	TGTGCCAGCAGCCTTACCGGGACAGGGATCCGAAAACTGTTTTTT
TRBD1	-	TRBV7-3	TRBJ1-1	CASSGRTGREAFF	TGTGCCAGCAGTGGACGGACAGGGAGGGAGGCTTTCTTT
TRBD1	-	TRBV7-2	TRBJ2-7	CASSPRQGQLSSYEQYF	TGTGCCAGCAGCCCCCGACAGGGACAGCTAAGCTCCTACGAGCAGTACTTC
-	-	TRBV10-3	TRBJ2-6	CAIRPGYSGANVLTF	TGTGCCATCAGGCCGGGGTACTCCGGGGCCAACGTCCTGACTTTC
-	few	TRBV2	TRBJ2-7	CASSQGDYEQYF	TGTGCCAGCAGTCAGGGTGACTACGAGCAGTACTTC